A single sample is the source of the 3 T cell receptor beta chains below, sequenced in a study of T cell repertoires in cytomegalovirus infection. TCRdb re-called the reads with MiXCR, one entry per CDR3 protein. Altogether under 200,000 distinct CDR3 sequences are present, 28% being singletons, with the ten largest covering just over 30%. Material: PBMCs. All receptors come from a human donor in good health (CMV status not recorded). Some clones in this sample may be carry-over from other donors' samples.

The sample holds a few counts of this clonotype. CDR3 bases: TGCAGTGTTACCTCCCAGGGCGAGCAGTACTTC. Protein product: CSVTSQGEQYF. This chain joins TRBV20-1 and TRBJ2-7; D might be TRBD1 (5 bases). Per germline, CDR1 DFQATT and CDR2 SNEGSKA (reference sequence). The CDR3 runs to 11 residues. The V end was cut by 7 bases, the J end by 6 bases, with 13 bases between.

This clonotype was detected a few times. The chain employs TRBV7-6 and TRBJ2-7; a possible D gene is TRBD1 (5 bases). CDR3 length equals 12 residues. Germline V gives CDR1 SGHVS, CDR2 FNYEAQ. V lost 5 bases and J 5 bases, leaving 10 bases between the germline ends. CDR3 coding DNA: TGTGCCAGCAGCCTTAACAGGAACGAGCAGTACTTC. Encoded protein: CASSLNRNEQYF.

This clonotype was observed a handful of times. J is TRBJ2-2 and V is TRBV12-3 or TRBV12-4; D remains ambiguous. Deletions cut 6 bases from V and 0 bases from J, with 8 bases between. The CDR3 length is 14 residues. Written as DNA, the CDR3 is TGTGCCAGCAGCCCTTACGCGAACACCGGGGAGCTGTTTTTT. It translates to CASSPYANTGELFF.